This T cell receptor beta chain was captured in a study of blood T cell repertoires in COVID-19. Study-level background: Acute-phase and convalescent COVID-19 samples originated in the United States, Italy and Spain.

This clone was seen a handful of times. Original processing methods: Amplifying reference gene primers gave estimates of nucleated cell counts. Assay used: immunoSEQ multiplex PCR; TCRdb lists only in-frame clones, some missing. Clone size and V and J calls were adopted from that table, with D and trimming inferred from the DNA. The repertoire holds about 150,000 clones, with roughly four fifths as singletons. This TCR was sampled from a woman in her fifties or sixties with COVID-19, enrolled during active disease. Sequenced sample: peripheral blood.

CDR3 DNA sequence: TGTGCCAGCAGTTTATCTCAGGGGAGGGTGAACACTGAAGCTTTCTTT. Its protein is CASSLSQGRVNTEAFF. The V gene is TRBV28, the J gene TRBJ1-1; TRBD1 is a possible D gene (6 bases). The length of the CDR3 is 16 residues. CDR1 is MDHEN, CDR2 SYDVKM, per germline. V lost 1 base and J lost 0, with 12 bases in between.